This note documents a single TCR beta chain sequence. The antigen remains unidentified. This record belongs to a study of identical twins. Study-level findings and limits: The authors drew conclusions from cross-sectional statistical analysis rather than following the same donors. Low generation probability was overrepresented in out-of-frame alpha sequences shared by twins.

CDR1 SQVTM and CDR2 ANQGSEA come from the germline V gene. The junction had 3 bases not matched to a gene; V was cut back by 1 base and J by 4 bases. The CDR3 length is 14 residues. From the 5' RACE reads, TCRdb called clonotypes with MiXCR, one entry per CDR3 protein. The sample carries about 890,000 distinct CDR3 sequences, around 12% recorded once. Another study also made use of these data, one on yellow fever vaccine responses in identical twins. As that report states: Vaccine T cell responses of twins reportedly seemed partly convergent and partly personalized.

Sequencing used PBMCs. The clonotype comes from a woman younger than 35 in good health. The chain uses TRBV29-1 and TRBJ1-2; 10 bases map to TRBD1. CDR3 sequence reads: CSVEVGQGSYGYTF. CDR3 nucleotide sequence: TGCAGCGTTGAAGTGGGACAGGGGTCCTATGGCTACACCTTC.